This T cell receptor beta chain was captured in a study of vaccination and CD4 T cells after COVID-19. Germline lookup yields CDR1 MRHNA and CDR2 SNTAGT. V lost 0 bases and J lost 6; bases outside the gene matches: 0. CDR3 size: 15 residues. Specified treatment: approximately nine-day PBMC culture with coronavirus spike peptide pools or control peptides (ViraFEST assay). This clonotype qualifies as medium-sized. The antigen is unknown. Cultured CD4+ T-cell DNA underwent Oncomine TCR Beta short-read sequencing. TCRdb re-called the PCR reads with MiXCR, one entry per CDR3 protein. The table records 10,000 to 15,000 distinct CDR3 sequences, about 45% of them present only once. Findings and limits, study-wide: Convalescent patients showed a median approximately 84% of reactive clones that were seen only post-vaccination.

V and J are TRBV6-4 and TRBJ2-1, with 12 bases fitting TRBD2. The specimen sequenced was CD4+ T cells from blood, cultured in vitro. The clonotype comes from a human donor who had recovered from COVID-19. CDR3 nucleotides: TGTGCCAGCAGTGACTCGACTAGCGGGAGCAATGAGCAGTTCTTC. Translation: CASSDSTSGSNEQFF.